This TCR beta chain was found in a study of blood T cells in healthy people across ages. Findings of the study overall: CMV infection status of these donors was not known.

Then a second PCR, running about 6 to 12 cycles, was carried out with a sample-barcoded 5' primer and a J-beta primer mix. TCRdb redid the calling of the 5' RACE reads with MiXCR, one entry per CDR3 protein. The sample carries approximately 2,000,000 distinct CDR3 sequences, 35% to 50% recorded once. Comment on this clonotype: Its antigen is currently unknown.

Sequences were obtained from blood. This receptor was taken from a human donor in good health.

Written as DNA, the CDR3 is TGCGCCAGCAGCCAAGATGAGGGGACTAGCGCGTACGAGCAGTACTTC. Amino acid sequence: CASSQDEGTSAYEQYF. This sequence joins TRBV4-3 and TRBJ2-5; 10 positions agree with TRBD2. Near its end, the DNA agrees better with TRBJ2-7, so the J call may be wrong. Germline V gives CDR1 LGHNA, CDR2 YSLEER. The CDR3 is made up of 16 amino acids.